This entry lists 19 T cell receptor beta chains sequenced from one sample in a study of a mutant IDH1 vaccine in newly diagnosed glioma. Time point given: week 35, safety follow-up. Every single dose of the vaccine, 300 ug of mutant IDH1 20-mer peptide, came with topical imiquimod. Profiling relied on immunoSEQ multiplex PCR, and the TCRdb table lists in-frame clones only, not all of them. This sample has tens of thousands of clones, with around 80% found just once. Antigens of these TCRs are unknown. Source: PBMCs, taken from a glioma patient whose treatment included an IDH1 peptide vaccine. The receptors derive from a young man with glioma.

The chain joins TRBV12-5 to TRBJ2-7; 7 positions match TRBD1. V gave up 2 bases and J gave up 6 bases; unmatched junction bases: 7. The CDR3 has 14 amino acids. Germline CDR1 is LGHNT and CDR2 is FRNRAP. CDR3 sequence: CASGLQGTEGEQYF. The DNA of the CDR3 is TGTGCTAGTGGTTTGCAGGGGACAGAAGGCGAGCAGTACTTC. The full variable domain, completed using reference TRBV12-5 and TRBJ2-7, is DARVTQTPRHKVTEMGQEVTMRCQPILGHNTVFWYRQTMMQGLELLAYFRNRAPLDDSGMPKDRFSAEMPDATLATLKIQPSEPRDSAVYFCASGLQGTEGEQYFGPGTRLTVT.

V is TRBV5-1 and J is TRBJ1-2; D remains ambiguous. Germline V gene data show CDR1 as SGHRS and CDR2 as YFSETQ. The CDR3 runs 13 residues. Trimming took 0 bases from V and 8 from J, leaving 11 bases between them. CDR3 sequence (DNA): TGCGCCAGCAGCTTGGAACCCCACGGAGGCTACACCTTC. The encoded protein is CASSLEPHGGYTF.

This chain connects TRBV2 to TRBJ2-6, with unresolved D. This CDR3 is built from 14 residues. The germline V gene has CDR1 SNHLY and CDR2 FYNNEI. V dropped 9 bases and J dropped 0 bases, with 9 bases sitting between them. CDR3 in amino acids: CASCSHSGANVLTF. DNA of the CDR3: TGTGCCAGTTGTTCCCACTCTGGGGCCAACGTCCTGACTTTC.

The chain couples TRBV19 to TRBJ2-7, with TRBD2 matching over 8 bases. The CDR3 runs 15 residues. The ends lost 3 bases at V and 3 bases at J; junction bases unmatched: 7. Germline values: CDR1 LNHDA, CDR2 SQIVND (reference sequence). In DNA, the CDR3 is TGTGCCAGTAGTATCGGAAGCGGGGGTCTCTACGAGCAGTACTTC. Encoded protein: CASSIGSGGLYEQYF.

The chain uses TRBV7-2 and TRBJ1-4; D might be TRBD1 (6 bases). Germline CDR1 SGHTA, CDR2 FQGNSA. This CDR3 contains 15 residues. Trimming took 2 bases from V and 10 from J, leaving 17 bases between them. Here the CDR3 reads CASSLIKKGGRKLFF. The CDR3 DNA reads as TGTGCCAGCAGCTTAATTAAAAAGGGGGGCCGAAAACTGTTTTTT.

The rearrangement links TRBV15 to TRBJ1-3; D is unresolved. Germline CDR1 LNHNV, CDR2 YYDKDF (reference sequence). The CDR3 loop spans 19 amino acids. V lost 0 bases, J lost 0 bases, and 18 bases lay in between. The CDR3 sequence is CATSREIRSLRYSGNTIYF. In DNA form, the CDR3 reads TGTGCCACCAGCAGAGAGATTAGGAGCCTGCGCTACTCTGGAAACACCATATATTTT.

The V and J genes are TRBV9 and TRBJ1-1, with 8 bases aligning to TRBD1. CDR1 is SGDLS, CDR2 YYNGEE, per germline. The CDR3 is 15 amino acids. V trimming: 4 bases; J trimming: 5 bases; junction bases outside the gene matches: 10. The CDR3 sequence is CASSPYPQGATEAFF. DNA of the CDR3: TGTGCCAGCAGCCCATACCCCCAGGGGGCTACTGAAGCTTTCTTT.

The chain combines TRBV27 with TRBJ2-7, with D hard to call. The CDR3 spans 13 residues. V was trimmed by 3 bases and J by 2 bases, leaving 8 bases between them. Germline V lookup: CDR1 MNHEY, CDR2 SMNVEV (reference sequence). The CDR3 sequence: CASSFSRAYEQYF. The CDR3 DNA sequence: TGTGCCAGCAGTTTCTCGCGTGCCTACGAGCAGTACTTC.

The V call is TRBV4-1, the J call TRBJ2-1; TRBD1 agrees at 8 bases. Germline CDR1 is MGHRA and CDR2 is YSYEKL. The CDR3 runs to 15 residues. V gave up 7 bases and J gave up 5 bases; unmatched junction bases: 10. The CDR3 sequence is CASTHGQGHNNEQFF. The CDR3 DNA reads TGCGCCAGCACCCATGGACAGGGTCATAACAATGAGCAGTTCTTC.

The chain links TRBV7-9 to TRBJ2-1; 11 nucleotides line up with TRBD1. CDR3 size: 16 residues. Germline V CDR1 and CDR2: SEHNR, FQNEAQ (reference sequence). Trimming cost V 1 base and J 3 bases; bases outside gene matches: 2. Here the CDR3 reads CASSLVGTGGYNEQFF. The CDR3 DNA reads as TGTGCCAGCAGCTTAGTTGGGACAGGGGGCTACAATGAGCAGTTCTTC. The variable domain in full, completed from reference TRBV7-9 and TRBJ2-1, reads DTGVSQNPRHKITKRGQNVTFRCDPISEHNRLYWYRQTLGQGPEFLTYFQNEAQLEKSRLLSDRFSAERPKGSFSTLEIQRTEQGDSAMYLCASSLVGTGGYNEQFFGPGTRLTVL.

The chain recombines TRBV5-1 with TRBJ1-4; tentatively, D is TRBD1 (6 bases). Germline CDR1 SGHRS, CDR2 YFSETQ. This CDR3 region has 15 residues. V was trimmed by 4 bases and J by 6 bases, leaving 16 bases between them. CDR3 region: CASSGNPGQHEKLFF. Written as DNA, the CDR3 is TGCGCCAGCAGCGGTAACCCGGGACAACATGAAAAACTGTTTTTT.

The chain carries TRBV13 and TRBJ1-3; 7 nucleotides line up with TRBD1. Trimming took 5 bases from V and 5 from J; bases not matched to a gene: 9. Germline V gives CDR1 PRHDT, CDR2 FYEKMQ (reference sequence). The length of the CDR3 is 15 residues. CDR3 in DNA: TGTGCCAGCAGCATCACAGGGGCAAGGAGAAACACCATATATTTT. This translates into CASSITGARRNTIYF.

This clone has only one observation. This chain joins TRBV9 and TRBJ1-1, with D perhaps TRBD1 (5 bases). This CDR3 has 15 amino acids. The germline V gene encodes CDR1 SGDLS and CDR2 YYNGEE. V dropped 0 bases and J dropped 4 bases, with 13 bases sitting between them. The CDR3 nucleotides are TGTGCCAGCAGCGTAGGTGGAGGGGCGGGCACTGAAGCTTTCTTT. Translated, it gives CASSVGGGAGTEAFF. The complete variable domain, with remaining parts taken from reference TRBV9 and TRBJ1-1, reads DSGVTQTPKHLITATGQRVTLRCSPRSGDLSVYWYQQSLDQGLQFLIQYYNGEERAKGNILERFSAQQFPDLHSELNLSSLELGDSALYFCASSVGGGAGTEAFFGQGTRLTVV.

This chain connects TRBV6-5 to TRBJ1-1, with D unresolved. V was shortened by 4 bases and J by 1 base, with 10 bases between the two germline ends. Germline V gene sequence: CDR1 MNHEY, CDR2 SVGAGI. There are 14 residues in the CDR3. CDR3 nucleotide sequence: TGTGCCAGCAGTTTCTCTGATGCGAACACTGAAGCTTTCTTT. Protein: CASSFSDANTEAFF.

This clone has a single count. The chain has TRBV5-1 and TRBJ2-7; TRBD1 or TRBD2 may be the D gene (5 bases each). Trimming took 0 bases from V and 3 from J, leaving 10 bases between them. The CDR3 sequence is 14 residues long. From germline, CDR1 is SGHRS and CDR2 YFSETQ. CDR3 bases: TGCGCCAGCAGCTTGGCCGGGGCGGGCTACGAGCAGTACTTC. Protein sequence: CASSLAGAGYEQYF. The whole variable domain, remainder taken from reference TRBV5-1 and TRBJ2-7, is KAGVTQTPRYLIKTRGQQVTLSCSPISGHRSVSWYQQTPGQGLQFLFEYFSETQRNKGNFPGRFSGRQFSNSRSEMNVSTLELGDSALYLCASSLAGAGYEQYFGPGTRLTVT.

This chain joins TRBV7-6 and TRBJ1-2, with a tentative D call TRBD1 (6 bases). Germline V gene sequence: CDR1 SGHVS, CDR2 FNYEAQ. Deletions cut 4 bases from V and 5 bases from J, with 8 bases between. There are 12 residues in the CDR3. The CDR3: CASSSQGYGYTF. CDR3 bases: TGTGCCAGCAGCTCCCAGGGGTATGGCTACACCTTC. The full variable domain, completed using reference TRBV7-6 and TRBJ1-2, is GAGVSQSPRYKVTKRGQDVALRCDPISGHVSLYWYRQALGQGPEFLTYFNYEAQQDKSGLPNDRFSAERPEGSISTLTIQRTEQRDSAMYRCASSSQGYGYTFGSGTRLTVV.

This chain links TRBV7-9 with TRBJ2-7; D may be TRBD2 (6 bases). Germline CDR1 reads SEHNR; CDR2 reads FQNEAQ (reference sequence). The CDR3 runs to 13 residues. The V gene lost 0 bases and the J gene lost 6 bases, with 9 bases spanning the gap. CDR3 coding DNA: TGTGCCAGCAGCTTAGCGCCCGGGGGCGAGCAGTACTTC. It codes for CASSLAPGGEQYF.

This chain connects TRBV4-1 to TRBJ1-5, with a tentative D call TRBD1 (5 bases). V dropped 2 bases and J dropped 7 bases, with 9 bases sitting between them. The CDR3 runs to 13 residues. Germline assignment: CDR1 MGHRA and CDR2 YSYEKL. The CDR3, as DNA: TGCGCCAGCAGCCAATCGTGGGGCCAGCCCCAGCATTTT. It translates to CASSQSWGQPQHF.

This chain connects TRBV5-6 to TRBJ2-5; TRBD1 might be the D (6 bases). The germline V gene encodes CDR1 SGHDT and CDR2 YYEEEE. The CDR3 length is 14 residues. Trimming removed 2 bases at V and 4 bases at J, with 12 bases between. The CDR3 coding sequence is TGTGCCAGCAGCTTATGGACAGCCTTAGAGACCCAGTACTTC. It specifies CASSLWTALETQYF.